This TCR beta chain originates from a study of shared clonotypes between healthy human individuals. Assay runs were performed at deep level. Some clones are missing from TCRdb's copy, which holds only in-frame ones; the method was immunoSEQ multiplex PCR. This sample has about 480,000 clones, with 75% to 85% found just once. The table lists this clone with a count of one. Antigen unknown. Study outcomes and limitations: Blood was the only sampled material, and tissue repertoires likely differ.

The CDR3 extends over 14 amino acids. In germline, CDR1 is MNHNS, CDR2 SASEGT. Trimming at V came to 7 bases and at J to 4 bases, leaving 3 bases not matched to a gene. This TCR was sampled from a middle-aged woman in good health. Some clones in this sample may be carry-over from other donors' samples. This rearrangement joins TRBV6-1 to TRBJ2-1, with 11 bases matching TRBD1. Sequencing used PBMCs. The CDR3 nucleotides are TGTGCCAGCAAGGGACAGGGGGAGTACAATGAGCAGTTCTTC. Translation gives CASKGQGEYNEQFF.